This TCR beta chain was observed in a study of post-analysis software for immune sequencing data. Broader study findings: Patients used roughly five TRBV segments, including TRBV5-6, TRBV5-1 and TRBV20-1, more often than controls.

Per the germline V gene, CDR1 is SGHTA and CDR2 is FQGNSA. The CDR3 is made up of 16 amino acids. V lost 3 bases to trimming and J lost 7 bases, with 22 bases between them. Sequencing libraries made from TCR beta cDNA carried unique molecular identifiers. Each sample of roughly 0.9 to 11 million input T cells yielded around 500,000 cDNA molecules, so each molecule approximated one T cell. From the PCR reads, TCRdb called clonotypes with MiXCR, one entry per CDR3 protein. Altogether around 190,000 distinct CDR3 sequences are present, over 25% being singletons, with the ten largest covering around 3.2%. Points on this clonotype: Its specificity is not known.

The chain recombines TRBV7-2 with TRBJ2-7, with a possible D match to TRBD1 (5 bases). The sequenced sample consisted of blood. The receptor's source is a girl younger than 18 with multiple sclerosis. CDR3 protein: CASSFLQANPSNEQYF. The CDR3 DNA is TGTGCCAGCAGCTTTCTACAGGCTAACCCTTCGAATGAGCAGTACTTC.